This TCR beta chain is from a study of identical twins. Only healthy Caucasians were included as donors. Points from the study as a whole: Within twin pairs, the out-of-frame alpha sequences they shared showed excess low generation probability.

This clonotype came up many times. Its antigen remains unidentified. Unique molecular identifiers were present on the cDNA, which also gained a universal primer site by template switching. One entry per CDR3 protein, called by TCRdb with MiXCR from the 5' RACE reads. The sample yields around 670,000 distinct CDR3 sequences, around 6% seen once. The germline V and J ends were trimmed by 4 bases and 5 bases, with 9 bases remaining between them. Germline lookup yields CDR1 KGHDR and CDR2 SFDVKD. There are 13 residues in the CDR3. The TCR sequence derives from a young man in good health. The chain uses TRBV24-1 and TRBJ2-3; D uncertain. Sequencing input: naive T cells sorted from blood. CDR3 bases: TGTGCCACCAGTGACCGGAGACGAGATACGCAGTATTTT. Protein: CATSDRRRDTQYF.